The 29 T cell receptor beta chains reported below all come from one sample, sequenced in a study of cytomegalovirus exposure and HLA in healthy donors. Primers: 60 Vbeta forward and 13 Jbeta reverse. Data came from immunoSEQ multiplex PCR; TCRdb stores just in-frame clones and leaves some out. The table for this sample gives some 140,000 clones. The sample was PBMCs. These receptor sequences come from a woman between 35 and 50 years old in good health and CMV-seronegative.

The chain uses TRBV7-9 and TRBJ2-7; a weak D match, TRBD2 (6 bases). The CDR3 sequence is 14 residues long. In germline, CDR1 is SEHNR, CDR2 FQNEAQ (reference sequence). V was pared by 2 bases and J by 1 base, with 9 bases between. This CDR3 reads CASSLMAGSYEQYF. The CDR3 DNA reads TGTGCCAGCAGCTTAATGGCGGGGTCCTACGAGCAGTACTTC. Variable domain in full (rest from reference TRBV7-9 and TRBJ2-7): DTGVSQNPRHKITKRGQNVTFRCDPISEHNRLYWYRQTLGQGPEFLTYFQNEAQLEKSRLLSDRFSAERPKGSFSTLEIQRTEQGDSAMYLCASSLMAGSYEQYFGPGTRLTVT.

CDR3: CASSLTGRAGNTIYF. The CDR3 nucleotides read TGTGCCAGCAGCTTAACCGGCAGGGCTGGAAACACCATATATTTT. The rearrangement joins TRBV7-3 to TRBJ1-3; possible D gene TRBD1, 5 bases. V lost 0 bases, J lost 2 bases, and 8 bases lay in between. This CDR3 comprises 15 residues. Germline V gene lookup returns CDR1 SGHTA and CDR2 FQGTGA.

The genes are TRBV28 and TRBJ1-1; D may be TRBD1 (5 bases). V lost 8 bases to trimming and J lost 6 bases, with 13 bases between them. Germline CDR1 is MDHEN and CDR2 is SYDVKM. The CDR3 covers 12 residues. Here the CDR3 DNA reads TGTGCCAGCGACGTCCCGGGGGCTGAAGCTTTCTTT. Translation gives CASDVPGAEAFF.

The V call is TRBV7-3, the J call TRBJ2-6; D may be TRBD1 (6 bases). The CDR3 extends over 15 amino acids. The V gene lost 6 bases and the J gene lost 5 bases, with 14 bases spanning the gap. The V gene's germline CDR1 is SGHTA and CDR2 FQGTGA. The CDR3 DNA follows: TGTGCCAGCAGGTCAGGGGTTCATAGGGCCAACGTCCTGACTTTC. Protein product: CASRSGVHRANVLTF.

V is TRBV11-1 and J is TRBJ2-2; 8 bases agree with TRBD1. V was pared by 2 bases and J by 7 bases, with 3 bases of the junction left unmatched. CDR3 length: 14 residues. CDR1 and CDR2 (germline): SGHAT, FQDESV (reference sequence). This CDR3 reads CASSLRQGIGELFF. The CDR3 DNA reads TGTGCCAGCAGCTTACGACAGGGGATCGGGGAGCTGTTTTTT.

The rearrangement links TRBV5-5 to TRBJ2-2; D is unresolved. The CDR3 has 13 residues. CDR1 is SGHKS and CDR2 is YYEKEE in the germline V gene (reference sequence). The germline V and J ends were trimmed by 2 bases and 2 bases, with 4 bases remaining between them. In DNA form, the CDR3 reads TGTGCCAGCAGCTTACAAAACACCGGGGAGCTGTTTTTT. It encodes CASSLQNTGELFF.

This chain uses TRBV5-1 with TRBJ1-2; 7 bases align to TRBD1. This CDR3 comprises 13 residues. The germline CDR1 and CDR2 sequences are SGHRS and YFSETQ. The V gene end was trimmed by 5 bases and the J gene end by 8 bases; junction bases not matched to a gene: 9. The CDR3 bases are TGCGCCAGCAGTTCCGACAGGGTGGGGGGCTACACCTTC. Amino acids: CASSSDRVGGYTF.

The chain combines TRBV7-3 with TRBJ2-3; D perhaps matches TRBD1 (5 bases). The CDR3 consists of 12 residues. Trimming took off 5 bases at V and 7 bases at J, with 10 bases between the two ends. Germline-derived CDR1 and CDR2 are SGHTA and FQGTGA. Here the CDR3 DNA reads TGTGCCAGCAGCCCGGACACGAATACGCAGTATTTT. Translation gives CASSPDTNTQYF.

J is TRBJ2-7 and V is TRBV4-2, with 9 bases lining up with TRBD1. The germline V gene has CDR1 LGHNA and CDR2 YNFKEQ. The CDR3 sequence is 14 residues long. V trimming: 7 bases; J trimming: 4 bases; junction bases outside the gene matches: 8. CDR3 bases: TGTGCCAGCATCAGGACAGGGGCCTCATACGAGCAGTACGTC. As protein: CASIRTGASYEQYV.

The chain uses TRBV7-9 and TRBJ1-1; no reliable D call. Germline CDR1 is SEHNR and CDR2 is FQNEAQ (reference sequence). The CDR3 has 15 residues. The V and J ends lost 4 bases and 1 base respectively, with 13 bases between them. The DNA for the CDR3 is TGTGCCAGCAGCTCCAATAGCCCCACGAACACTGAAGCTTTCTTT. Encoded protein: CASSSNSPTNTEAFF.

The CDR3 loop is CASRASGANVLTF. The CDR3 DNA reads TGTGCCAGCAGGGCCTCTGGGGCCAACGTCCTGACTTTC. V and J are TRBV6-5 and TRBJ2-6; no clear D gene. CDR1 is MNHEY, CDR2 SVGAGI, per germline. The CDR3 extends over 13 amino acids. Trimming took off 6 bases at V and 0 bases at J, with 3 bases between the two ends.

This sequence joins TRBV2 and TRBJ2-2; D is uncertain. Germline V lookup: CDR1 SNHLY, CDR2 FYNNEI. The CDR3 covers 13 residues. With 6 bases removed from V and 4 bases from J, the gap between germline ends came to 9 bases. CDR3 nucleotide sequence: TGTGCCAGCAGGTTGGGCCTCACCGGGGAGCTGTTTTTT. Residues: CASRLGLTGELFF.

The CDR3 DNA is TGTGCCAGTCGGATGGGCAATGAAAAACTGTTTTTT. Its translation: CASRMGNEKLFF. V gene TRBV19 combines with J gene TRBJ1-4; D not certain. The CDR3 extends over 12 amino acids. From germline, CDR1 is LNHDA and CDR2 SQIVND (reference sequence). Trimming took 8 bases from V and 5 from J, leaving 9 bases between them.

The rearrangement uses TRBV2 and TRBJ2-2; 8 bases are shared with TRBD1. CDR1 and CDR2 from the germline V gene are SNHLY and FYNNEI. CDR3 size: 15 residues. After removal of 8 bases from V and 0 bases from J, the junction contained 5 bases not matched to a gene. The CDR3 region is CASDGQGANTGELFF. In nucleotides, the CDR3 is TGTGCCAGCGACGGACAGGGAGCGAACACCGGGGAGCTGTTTTTT.

This chain joins TRBV7-3 and TRBJ1-3; TRBD1 might be the D (6 bases). The V and J ends lost 5 bases and 1 base respectively, with 9 bases between them. The germline gives CDR1 SGHTA, CDR2 FQGTGA. The CDR3 has 14 residues. The CDR3 nucleotides read TGTGCCAGCAGCGGCACAGGGTCTGGAAACACCATATATTTT. It specifies CASSGTGSGNTIYF.

This rearrangement joins TRBV7-3 to TRBJ1-1, with D unclear. V was trimmed by 3 bases and J by 1 base, leaving 6 bases between them. The CDR3 covers 13 residues. CDR1 and CDR2 from the germline V gene are SGHTA and FQGTGA. The chain's CDR3 is CASSFSGNTEAFF. The CDR3 DNA reads as TGTGCCAGCAGCTTTTCGGGGAACACTGAAGCTTTCTTT.

The CDR3: CASSTATYGYTF. The CDR3 DNA reads TGTGCCAGTAGTACCGCTACTTATGGCTACACCTTC. The chain employs TRBV19 and TRBJ1-2; D unresolved. Trimming pared 4 bases from V and 5 bases from J, leaving 8 bases between. The CDR3 loop spans 12 amino acids. Per the germline V gene, CDR1 is LNHDA and CDR2 is SQIVND (reference sequence). Variable domain in full (rest from reference TRBV19 and TRBJ1-2): DGGITQSPKYLFRKEGQNVTLSCEQNLNHDAMYWYRQDPGQGLRLIYYSQIVNDFQKGDIAEGYSVSREKKESFPLTVTSAQKNPTAFYLCASSTATYGYTFGSGTRLTVV.

This chain joins TRBV27 and TRBJ1-5; D uncertain. V was cut by 5 bases and J by 3 bases, with 11 bases left in between. Germline loops: CDR1 MNHEY, CDR2 SMNVEV (reference sequence). The CDR3 is made up of 14 amino acids. For the CDR3, the DNA is TGTGCCAGCAGTCAAAAGGACTACAATCAGCCCCAGCATTTT. It encodes CASSQKDYNQPQHF.

The chain combines TRBV6-5 with TRBJ1-2, with a possible D match to TRBD1 (5 bases). Trimming cost V 0 bases and J 8 bases, with 16 bases left between them. The CDR3 contains 15 residues. Germline CDR1 is MNHEY and CDR2 is SVGAGI. In nucleotides, the CDR3 is TGTGCCAGCAGTTACTCTATGGGGGGGATGGGGGGCTACACCTTC. Its translation: CASSYSMGGMGGYTF.

The V gene is TRBV2, the J gene TRBJ2-2; D is unresolved. The ends were cut back, 8 bases at V and 15 bases at J, with 22 bases in the middle. Germline CDR1 is SNHLY and CDR2 is FYNNEI. There are 13 residues in the CDR3. The CDR3 region is CASADPRSDPMFF. The CDR3 bases are TGTGCCAGCGCAGACCCGAGGAGTGACCCTATGTTTTTT.

V usage is TRBV7-2 and J usage is TRBJ2-3, with 8 bases that match TRBD2. The J segment lost 2 bases and the V segment lost 5 bases, leaving 6 bases of the junction unmatched. This CDR3 is 15 amino acids long. Germline CDR1 reads SGHTA; CDR2 reads FQGNSA. Here the CDR3 DNA reads TGTGCCAGCAGCCCGCGGGGGGCCTCCACAGATACGCAGTATTTT. Protein product: CASSPRGASTDTQYF.

The chain is built from TRBV6-5 and TRBJ1-4; D is unresolved. The germline V gene encodes CDR1 MNHEY and CDR2 SVGAGI. With 4 bases removed from V and 7 bases from J, the gap between germline ends came to 13 bases. The CDR3 length is 14 residues. The CDR3 bases are TGTGCCAGCAGTTCCCGAGGAGGGCCTGAAAAACTGTTTTTT. Amino acids: CASSSRGGPEKLFF.

The rearrangement uses TRBV28 and TRBJ2-7; D is ambiguous. The germline CDR1 and CDR2 sequences are MDHEN and SYDVKM. The CDR3 spans 13 residues. V was clipped by 4 bases and J by 0 bases, with 7 bases between them. CDR3 in DNA: TGTGCCAGCAGTTCAGGTCTCTCCTACGAGCAGTACGTC. Translated, it gives CASSSGLSYEQYV.

The V gene is TRBV6-1, the J gene TRBJ2-7; the match to TRBD1 covers 8 bases. Trimming at V came to 5 bases and at J to 10 bases, leaving 7 bases not matched to a gene. The CDR3 covers 12 residues. CDR1 and CDR2 (germline): MNHNS, SASEGT. CDR3 in amino acids: CASSFGQGGQYV. CDR3 sequence (DNA): TGTGCCAGCAGTTTCGGACAGGGTGGACAGTACGTC.

The CDR3 DNA follows: TGTGCCAGCAGTAGTCCGGGAGGCACAGATACGCAGTATTTT. Translated: CASSSPGGTDTQYF. The V gene is TRBV27, the J gene TRBJ2-3; perhaps TRBD2 as D (6 bases). Trimming pared 5 bases from V and 1 base from J, leaving 10 bases between. Germline V gives CDR1 MNHEY, CDR2 SMNVEV (reference sequence). This CDR3 is 14 amino acids long.

The chain carries TRBV29-1 and TRBJ1-1; unclear D gene. The CDR3 sequence is 13 residues long. V lost 5 bases and J lost 6, with 16 bases in between. The germline gives CDR1 SQVTM, CDR2 ANQGSEA. The DNA for the CDR3 is TGCAGCGTTACAAGAGGCGGCTTGGCTGAAGCTTTCTTT. Translation gives CSVTRGGLAEAFF.

V usage is TRBV7-2 and J usage is TRBJ2-3; the D gene is possibly TRBD1 (7 bases). The CDR3 is 15 residues long. Germline V gives CDR1 SGHTA, CDR2 FQGNSA. V gave up 5 bases and J gave up 2 bases, with 14 bases separating them. The CDR3 nucleotides read TGTGCCAGCAGCCCAGGGGGGATCGTCACAGATACGCAGTATTTT. As protein: CASSPGGIVTDTQYF.

The chain carries TRBV6-1 and TRBJ1-1; D might be TRBD1 (5 bases). Deletions cut 6 bases from V and 5 bases from J, with 16 bases between. Germline lookup yields CDR1 MNHNS and CDR2 SASEGT. The CDR3 is made up of 14 amino acids. DNA for the CDR3: TGTGCCAGCAGGCCGGGACGGGGGGGGACTGAAGCTTTCTTT. Its protein is CASRPGRGGTEAFF.

This chain joins TRBV6-1 and TRBJ1-2; D is unresolved. Per the germline V gene, CDR1 is MNHNS and CDR2 is SASEGT. Trimming removed 7 bases at V and 0 bases at J, with 9 bases between. CDR3 size: 13 residues. The CDR3 DNA reads TGTGCCAGCAACCAGTCCCCTAACTATGGCTACACCTTC. Encoded protein: CASNQSPNYGYTF.